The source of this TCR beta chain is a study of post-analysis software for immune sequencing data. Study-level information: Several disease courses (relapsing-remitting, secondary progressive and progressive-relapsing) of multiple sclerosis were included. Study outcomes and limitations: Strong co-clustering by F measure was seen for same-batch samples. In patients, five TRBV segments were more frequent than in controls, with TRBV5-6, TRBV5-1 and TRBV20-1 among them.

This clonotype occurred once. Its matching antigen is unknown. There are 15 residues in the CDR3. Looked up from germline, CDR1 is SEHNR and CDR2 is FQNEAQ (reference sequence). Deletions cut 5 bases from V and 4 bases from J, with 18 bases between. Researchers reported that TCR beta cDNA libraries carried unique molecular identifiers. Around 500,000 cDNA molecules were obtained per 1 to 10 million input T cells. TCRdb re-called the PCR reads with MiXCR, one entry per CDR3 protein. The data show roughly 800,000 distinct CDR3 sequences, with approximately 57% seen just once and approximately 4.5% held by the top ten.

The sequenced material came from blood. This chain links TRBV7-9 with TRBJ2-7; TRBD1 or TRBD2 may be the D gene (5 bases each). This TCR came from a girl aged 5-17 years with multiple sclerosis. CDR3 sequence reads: CASSLHMGEIYEQYF. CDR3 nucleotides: TGTGCCAGCAGCCTCCACATGGGGGAGATTTACGAGCAGTACTTC.